One and the same sample provided the 9 T cell receptor beta chains below, sequenced in a study of shared clonotypes between healthy human individuals. Using immunoSEQ multiplex PCR, the repertoire was profiled, and TCRdb retains in-frame clones only, with some absent. The profile shows some 2.4 million clones, over 85% of them singletons. The sample comprised naive CD4+ T cells from PBMCs. The subset here: CD45RA+ positively selected. Receptor source: a man aged 18 to 29 in good health. Some clones in this sample may be carry-over from other donors' samples.

The genes are TRBV7-3 and TRBJ2-3; D remains ambiguous. The CDR3 is 14 amino acids. Germline-derived CDR1 and CDR2 are SGHTA and FQGTGA. Between the trimmed V and J ends, which lost 0 bases and 3 bases, there was a span of 7 bases. The CDR3, as DNA: TGTGCCAGCAGCTTAACGGCTACTACAGATACGCAGTATTTT. The encoded protein is CASSLTATTDTQYF.

The rearrangement uses TRBV11-2 and TRBJ1-3; D is unresolved. The CDR3 length is 16 residues. Germline CDR1 is SGHAT and CDR2 is FQNNGV. Trimming cost V 1 base and J 0 bases, with 10 bases left between them. This chain's CDR3 is CASSLGARSSGNTIYF. CDR3 coding DNA: TGTGCCAGCAGCTTAGGTGCCAGGAGCTCTGGAAACACCATATATTTT. The full variable domain, rest sourced from reference TRBV11-2 and TRBJ1-3, is EAGVAQSPRYKIIEKRQSVAFWCNPISGHATLYWYQQILGQGPKLLIQFQNNGVVDDSQLPKDRFSAERLKGVDSTLKIQPAKLEDSAVYLCASSLGARSSGNTIYFGEGSWLTVV.

This chain links TRBV28 with TRBJ2-5; 10 bases map to TRBD2. Germline CDR1 reads MDHEN; CDR2 reads SYDVKM. After removal of 6 bases from V and 5 bases from J, the junction contained 12 bases not matched to a gene. The CDR3 is made up of 16 amino acids. The CDR3 sequence is CASRGGLAGDWETQYF. The CDR3 DNA follows: TGTGCCAGCAGGGGGGGGCTAGCGGGAGATTGGGAGACCCAGTACTTC.

This clone was counted once. The chain joins TRBV14 to TRBJ2-1, with D perhaps matching TRBD1 (5 bases). The length of the CDR3 is 11 residues. V lost 8 bases and J 4 bases, leaving 6 bases between the germline ends. Germline V lookup: CDR1 SGHDN, CDR2 FVKESK. CDR3 amino acids: CASAGYNEQFF. CDR3 in DNA: TGTGCCAGCGCAGGGTACAATGAGCAGTTCTTC. Full variable domain (remainder filled in from reference TRBV14 and TRBJ2-1): EAGVTQFPSHSVIEKGQTVTLRCDPISGHDNLYWYRRVMGKEIKFLLHFVKESKQDESGMPNNRFLAERTGGTYSTLKVQPAELEDSGVYFCASAGYNEQFFGPGTRLTVL.

CDR3 sequence reads: CASSPSTASGNSYEQYF. CDR3 nucleotide sequence: TGTGCCAGCAGCCCCTCCACGGCTAGCGGGAACTCCTACGAGCAGTACTTC. The V gene is TRBV11-3, the J gene TRBJ2-7, with 9 bases matching TRBD2. The CDR3 totals 17 residues. From germline, CDR1 is SGHNT and CDR2 YENEEA. J gave up 0 bases and V 5 bases, and 11 bases lay outside the gene matches. The full variable domain, its missing parts supplied by reference TRBV11-3 and TRBJ2-7, is EAGVVQSPRYKIIEKKQPVAFWCNPISGHNTLYWYLQNLGQGPELLIRYENEEAVDDSQLPKDRFSAERLKGVDSTLKIQPAELGDSAVYLCASSPSTASGNSYEQYFGPGTRLTVT.

In this sample, this clone turned up once. The V and J genes are TRBV14 and TRBJ2-1; a possible D gene is TRBD2 (6 bases). In germline, CDR1 is SGHDN, CDR2 FVKESK. This CDR3 is built from 15 residues. V lost 4 bases, J lost 2 bases, and 12 bases lay in between. The CDR3 reads CASSPVGTPYNEQFF. For the CDR3, the DNA is TGTGCCAGCAGCCCAGTCGGGACTCCCTACAATGAGCAGTTCTTC.

This rearrangement joins TRBV7-2 to TRBJ2-5, with D perhaps TRBD2 (5 bases). Germline V gives CDR1 SGHTA, CDR2 FQGNSA. There are 13 residues in the CDR3. Trimming removed 3 bases at V and 7 bases at J, with 12 bases between. CDR3 loop: CASSLGSRGTQYF. The CDR3 DNA is TGTGCCAGCAGCTTGGGGTCCCGGGGGACCCAGTACTTC.

This chain connects TRBV4-1 to TRBJ2-7, with D uncertain. Germline V gene sequence: CDR1 MGHRA, CDR2 YSYEKL. CDR3 size: 12 residues. Trimming shortened V by 1 base and J by 3 bases, and 4 bases separated the two germline ends. CDR3 bases: TGCGCCAGCAGCCAAGTCCACTACGAGCAGTACTTC. Protein sequence: CASSQVHYEQYF.

This sequence joins TRBV9 and TRBJ1-1; D possibly corresponds to TRBD1 (5 bases). CDR1 SGDLS and CDR2 YYNGEE come from the germline V gene. The V gene lost 3 bases and the J gene lost 7 bases, with 16 bases spanning the gap. The CDR3 loop spans 14 amino acids. The CDR3 loop reads CASSAQGQALEAFF. The CDR3 DNA follows: TGTGCCAGCAGCGCCCAAGGACAAGCCCTTGAAGCTTTCTTT.